A selection of T cell receptor beta chains follows, all from one sample in a study of blood T cell repertoires in COVID-19. Data came from immunoSEQ multiplex PCR; TCRdb stores just in-frame clones and leaves some out. The repertoire holds tens of thousands of clones, with around 84% as singletons. Sequenced material: peripheral blood. All receptors come from a man in his fifties or sixties with active COVID-19. CDR3s include the opening cysteine and the closing phenylalanine or tryptophan.

v_call: TRBV10-3
j_call: TRBJ1-6
cdr3_aa: CAISESVRQRNSPLHF

v_call: TRBV11-2
j_call: TRBJ1-6
cdr3_aa: CASSLVGTGIYNSPLHF

v_call: TRBV2
j_call: TRBJ2-1
cdr3_aa: CASRATAAPYNEQFF

v_call: TRBV11-2
j_call: TRBJ2-1
cdr3_aa: CASSGSGSYNEQFF

v_call: TRBV6-6
j_call: TRBJ2-5
cdr3_aa: CASSYSREDQETQYF

v_call: TRBV11-3
j_call: TRBJ2-1
cdr3_aa: CASSPHRDKYNEQFF

v_call: TRBV19
j_call: TRBJ2-5
cdr3_aa: CASSGTGQETQYF

v_call: TRBV3-1/TRBV3-2
j_call: TRBJ2-4
cdr3_aa: CASSQRGNIQYF

v_call: TRBV4-1
j_call: TRBJ1-1
cdr3_aa: CASSRGVNTEAFF

v_call: TRBV5-5
j_call: TRBJ2-5
cdr3_aa: CASSTGQIYATQYF